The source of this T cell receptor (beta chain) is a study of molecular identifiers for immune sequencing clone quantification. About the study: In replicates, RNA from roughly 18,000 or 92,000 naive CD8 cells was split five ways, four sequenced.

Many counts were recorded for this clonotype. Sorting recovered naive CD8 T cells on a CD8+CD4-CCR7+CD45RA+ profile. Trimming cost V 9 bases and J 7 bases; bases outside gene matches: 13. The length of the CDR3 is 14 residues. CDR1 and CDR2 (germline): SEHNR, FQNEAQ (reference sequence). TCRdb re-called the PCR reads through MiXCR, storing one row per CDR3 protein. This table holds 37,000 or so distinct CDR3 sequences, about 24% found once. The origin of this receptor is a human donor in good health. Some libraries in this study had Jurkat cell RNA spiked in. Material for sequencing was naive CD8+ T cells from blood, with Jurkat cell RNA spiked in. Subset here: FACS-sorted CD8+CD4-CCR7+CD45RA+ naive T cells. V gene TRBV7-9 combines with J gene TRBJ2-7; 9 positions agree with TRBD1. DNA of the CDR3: TGTGCCAGTACCTCACCGGGACAGGGTTATGAGCAGTACTTC. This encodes CASTSPGQGYEQYF.